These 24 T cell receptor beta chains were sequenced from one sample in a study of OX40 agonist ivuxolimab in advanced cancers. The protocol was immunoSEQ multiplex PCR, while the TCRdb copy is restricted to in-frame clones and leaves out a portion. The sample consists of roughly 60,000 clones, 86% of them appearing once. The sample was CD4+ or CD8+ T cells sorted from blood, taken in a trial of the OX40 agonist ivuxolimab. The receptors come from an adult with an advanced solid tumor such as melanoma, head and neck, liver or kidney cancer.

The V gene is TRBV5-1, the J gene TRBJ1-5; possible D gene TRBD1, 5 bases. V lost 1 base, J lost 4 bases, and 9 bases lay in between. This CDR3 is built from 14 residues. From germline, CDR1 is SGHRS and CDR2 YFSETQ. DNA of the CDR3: TGCGCCAGCAGCTTGAATGGGGGAAATCAGCCCCAGCATTTT. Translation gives CASSLNGGNQPQHF.

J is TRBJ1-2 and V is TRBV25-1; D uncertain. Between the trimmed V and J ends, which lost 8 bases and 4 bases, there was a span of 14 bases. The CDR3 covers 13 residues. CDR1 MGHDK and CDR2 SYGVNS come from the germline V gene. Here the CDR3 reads CASEEGWGYGYTF. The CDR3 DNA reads TGTGCCAGCGAAGAAGGGTGGGGCTATGGCTACACCTTC.

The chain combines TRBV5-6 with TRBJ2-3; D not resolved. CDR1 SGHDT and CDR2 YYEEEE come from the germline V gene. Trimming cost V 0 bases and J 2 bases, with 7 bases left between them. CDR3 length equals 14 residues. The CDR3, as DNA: TGTGCCAGCAGCTTGGTTGGTCCCACAGATACGCAGTATTTT. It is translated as CASSLVGPTDTQYF.

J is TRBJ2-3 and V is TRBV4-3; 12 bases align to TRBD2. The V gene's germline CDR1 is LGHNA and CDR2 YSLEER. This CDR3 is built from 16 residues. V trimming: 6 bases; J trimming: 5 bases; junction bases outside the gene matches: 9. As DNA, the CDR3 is TGCGCCAGCAGTCGGACTAGCGGGGATCGCCTAGATACGCAGTATTTT. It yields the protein CASSRTSGDRLDTQYF.

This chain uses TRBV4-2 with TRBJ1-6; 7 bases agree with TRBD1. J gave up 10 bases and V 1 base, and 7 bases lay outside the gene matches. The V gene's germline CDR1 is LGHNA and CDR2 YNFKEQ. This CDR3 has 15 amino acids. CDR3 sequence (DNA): TGTGCCAGCAGCCAAGCTCGTACAGGGGACTCACCCCTCCACTTT. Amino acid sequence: CASSQARTGDSPLHF.

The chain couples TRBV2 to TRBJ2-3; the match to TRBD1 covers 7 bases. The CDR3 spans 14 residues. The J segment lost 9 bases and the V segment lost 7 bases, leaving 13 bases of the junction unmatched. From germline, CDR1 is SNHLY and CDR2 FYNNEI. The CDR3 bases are TGTGCCAGCACAGGACGACAGGGAATGCGGACGCAGTATTTT. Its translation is CASTGRQGMRTQYF. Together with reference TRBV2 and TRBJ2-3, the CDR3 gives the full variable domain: EPEVTQTPSHQVTQMGQEVILRCVPISNHLYFYWYRQILGQKVEFLVSFYNNEISEKSEIFDDQFSVERPDGSNFTLKIRSTKLEDSAMYFCASTGRQGMRTQYFGPGTRLTVL.

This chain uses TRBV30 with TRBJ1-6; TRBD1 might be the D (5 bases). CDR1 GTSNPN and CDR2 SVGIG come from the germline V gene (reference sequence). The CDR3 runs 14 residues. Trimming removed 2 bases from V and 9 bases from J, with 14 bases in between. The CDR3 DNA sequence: TGTGCCTGGAGTTCCGGGACCAAGGTTTCACCCCTCCACTTT. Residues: CAWSSGTKVSPLHF.

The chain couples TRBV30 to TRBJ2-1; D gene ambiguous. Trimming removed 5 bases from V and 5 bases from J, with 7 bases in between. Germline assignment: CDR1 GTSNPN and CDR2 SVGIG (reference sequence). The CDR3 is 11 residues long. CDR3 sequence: CAWLGHNEQFF. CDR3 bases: TGTGCCTGGCTCGGACACAATGAGCAGTTCTTC.

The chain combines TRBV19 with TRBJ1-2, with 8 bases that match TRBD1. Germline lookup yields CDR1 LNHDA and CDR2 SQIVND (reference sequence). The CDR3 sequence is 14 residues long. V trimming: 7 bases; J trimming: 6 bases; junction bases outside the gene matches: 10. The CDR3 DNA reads TGTGCCAGTACTAATTCGGACAGGGCGAATGGCTACACCTTC. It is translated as CASTNSDRANGYTF.

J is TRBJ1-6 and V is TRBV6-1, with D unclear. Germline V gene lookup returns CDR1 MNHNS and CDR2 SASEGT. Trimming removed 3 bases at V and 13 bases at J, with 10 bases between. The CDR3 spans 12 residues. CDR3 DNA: TGTGCCAGCAGTGAGAGAGGACTCCCCCTCCACTTT. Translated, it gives CASSERGLPLHF.

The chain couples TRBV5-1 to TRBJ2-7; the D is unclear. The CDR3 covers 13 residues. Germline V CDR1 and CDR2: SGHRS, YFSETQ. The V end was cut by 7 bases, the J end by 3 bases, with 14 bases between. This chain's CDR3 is CASRPSVSYEQYF. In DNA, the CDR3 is TGCGCCAGCCGCCCATCAGTGAGCTACGAGCAGTACTTC.

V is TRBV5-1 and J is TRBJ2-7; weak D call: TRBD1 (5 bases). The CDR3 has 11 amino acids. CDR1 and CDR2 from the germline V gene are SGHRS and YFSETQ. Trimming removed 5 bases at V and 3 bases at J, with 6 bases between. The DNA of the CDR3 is TGCGCCAGCAGAGGGGTCTACGAGCAGTACTTC. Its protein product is CASRGVYEQYF.

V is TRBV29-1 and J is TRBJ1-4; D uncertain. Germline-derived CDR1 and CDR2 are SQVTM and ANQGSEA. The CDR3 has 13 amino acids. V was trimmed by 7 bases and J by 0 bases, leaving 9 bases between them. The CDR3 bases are TGCAGCGGGATGATCGCAACTAATGAAAAACTGTTTTTT. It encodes CSGMIATNEKLFF.

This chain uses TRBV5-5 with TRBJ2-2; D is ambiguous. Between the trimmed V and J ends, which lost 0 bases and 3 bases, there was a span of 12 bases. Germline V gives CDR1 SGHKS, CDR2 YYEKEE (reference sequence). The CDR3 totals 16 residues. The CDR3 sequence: CASSLAQGSDTGELFF. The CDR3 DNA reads TGTGCCAGCAGCTTGGCCCAAGGGTCGGACACCGGGGAGCTGTTTTTT.

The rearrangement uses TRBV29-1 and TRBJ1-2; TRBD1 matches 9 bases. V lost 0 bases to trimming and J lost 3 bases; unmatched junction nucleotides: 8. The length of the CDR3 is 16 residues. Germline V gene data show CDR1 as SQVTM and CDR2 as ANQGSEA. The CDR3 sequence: CSVEDNSDRGHYGYTF. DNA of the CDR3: TGCAGCGTTGAAGACAACTCGGACAGGGGACACTATGGCTACACCTTC.

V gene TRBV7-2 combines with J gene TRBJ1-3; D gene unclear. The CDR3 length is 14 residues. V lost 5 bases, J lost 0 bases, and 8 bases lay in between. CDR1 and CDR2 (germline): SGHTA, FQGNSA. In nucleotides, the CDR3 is TGTGCCAGCAGCCGGACCTTCTCTGGAAACACCATATATTTT. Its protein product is CASSRTFSGNTIYF.

CDR3 DNA: TGTGCTAGTGGTTTGACAGATCAGCCCCAGCATTTT. Protein product: CASGLTDQPQHF. The rearrangement uses TRBV12-5 and TRBJ1-5; D call uncertain. CDR1 is LGHNT and CDR2 is FRNRAP in the germline V gene. The CDR3 totals 12 residues. Trimming left V 2 bases short and J 5 bases short, with 4 bases between. Based on the CDR3 plus reference TRBV12-5 and TRBJ1-5, the full variable domain is DARVTQTPRHKVTEMGQEVTMRCQPILGHNTVFWYRQTMMQGLELLAYFRNRAPLDDSGMPKDRFSAEMPDATLATLKIQPSEPRDSAVYFCASGLTDQPQHFGDGTRLSIL.

The CDR3, as DNA: TGTGCCAGCAGTGATAGAGGGGATGGCAATCAGCCCCAGCATTTT. This sequence encodes CASSDRGDGNQPQHF. V usage is TRBV6-1 and J usage is TRBJ1-5; TRBD1 is a possible D gene (5 bases). Trimming cost V 3 bases and J 2 bases, with 11 bases left between them. The CDR3 spans 15 residues. CDR1 is MNHNS, CDR2 SASEGT, per germline.

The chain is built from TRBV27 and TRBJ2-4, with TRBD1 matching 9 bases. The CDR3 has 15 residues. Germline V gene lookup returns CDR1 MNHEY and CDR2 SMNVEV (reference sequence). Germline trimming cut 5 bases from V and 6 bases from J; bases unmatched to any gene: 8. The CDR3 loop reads CASSPEEQGANIQYF. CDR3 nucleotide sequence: TGTGCCAGCAGTCCGGAGGAACAGGGGGCAAACATTCAGTACTTC.

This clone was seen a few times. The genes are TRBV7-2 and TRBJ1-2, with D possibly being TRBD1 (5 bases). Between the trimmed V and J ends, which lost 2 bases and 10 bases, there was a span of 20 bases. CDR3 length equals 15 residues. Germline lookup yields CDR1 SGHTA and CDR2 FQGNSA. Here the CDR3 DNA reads TGTGCCAGCAGCTTACGTCCGGGACGGACGGATGACTACACCTTC. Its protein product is CASSLRPGRTDDYTF.

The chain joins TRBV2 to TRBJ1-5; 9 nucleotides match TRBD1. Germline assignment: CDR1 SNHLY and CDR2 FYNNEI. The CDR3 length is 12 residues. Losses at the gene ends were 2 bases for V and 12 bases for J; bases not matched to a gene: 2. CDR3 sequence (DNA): TGTGCCAGCAGTGAAAGGACAGGGGTCCAGCATTTT. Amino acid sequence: CASSERTGVQHF.

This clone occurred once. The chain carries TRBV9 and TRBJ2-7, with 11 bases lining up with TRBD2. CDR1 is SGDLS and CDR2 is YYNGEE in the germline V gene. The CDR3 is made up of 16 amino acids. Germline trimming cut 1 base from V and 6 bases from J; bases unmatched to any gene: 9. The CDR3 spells CASSVYGLAGGGEQYF. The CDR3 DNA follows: TGTGCCAGCAGCGTATACGGGCTAGCGGGGGGCGGCGAGCAGTACTTC. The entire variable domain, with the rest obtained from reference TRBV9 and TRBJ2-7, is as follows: DSGVTQTPKHLITATGQRVTLRCSPRSGDLSVYWYQQSLDQGLQFLIQYYNGEERAKGNILERFSAQQFPDLHSELNLSSLELGDSALYFCASSVYGLAGGGEQYFGPGTRLTVT.

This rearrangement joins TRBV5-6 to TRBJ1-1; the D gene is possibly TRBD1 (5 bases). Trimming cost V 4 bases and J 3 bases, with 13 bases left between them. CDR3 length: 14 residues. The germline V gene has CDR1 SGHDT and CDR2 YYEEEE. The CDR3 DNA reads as TGTGCCAGCAGCGTCGGTAGGGGCTACACTGAAGCTTTCTTT. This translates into CASSVGRGYTEAFF.

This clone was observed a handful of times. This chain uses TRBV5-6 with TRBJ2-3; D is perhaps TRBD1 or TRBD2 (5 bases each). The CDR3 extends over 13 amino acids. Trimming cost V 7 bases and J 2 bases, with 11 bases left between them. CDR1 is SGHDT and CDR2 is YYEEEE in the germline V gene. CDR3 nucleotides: TGTGCCAGCGGGGGAAGAGTCACAGATACGCAGTATTTT. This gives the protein CASGGRVTDTQYF. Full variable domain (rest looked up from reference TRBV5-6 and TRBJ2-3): DAGVTQSPTHLIKTRGQQVTLRCSPKSGHDTVSWYQQALGQGPQFIFQYYEEEERQRGNFPDRFSGHQFPNYSSELNVNALLLGDSALYLCASGGRVTDTQYFGPGTRLTVL.